The present entry profiles one TCR beta chain with its context. The antigen remains unidentified. In the same sample, other DNA sequences code for this CDR3. The assay was immunoSEQ multiplex PCR, and TCRdb's table has in-frame clones only and misses some. The sample holds fewer than 3 million clones, about nine tenths seen once. The source of the sample is a study of shared clonotypes between healthy human individuals. General study results and limits: On the whole, naive subsets had larger estimated richness than memory subsets had.

Germline CDR1 reads SGDLS; CDR2 reads YYNGEE. This CDR3 comprises 14 residues. V lost 2 bases and J 3 bases, leaving 11 bases between the germline ends. Among the donors, all were Caucasian adults who lived in Nashville, Tennessee. The source is a man between 18 and 35 years old in good health. Some clones in this sample may be carry-over from other donors' samples. The rearrangement uses TRBV9 and TRBJ1-1; D unclear. Sequenced material: naive CD4+ T cells from PBMCs. As to subset: CD45RA+ positively selected. CDR3 sequence reads: CASSVAPRDTEAFF. The CDR3 region has the DNA TGTGCCAGCAGCGTGGCCCCCCGGGACACTGAAGCTTTCTTT.